This TCR beta chain is from a study of blood T cell repertoires in COVID-19 (dated by TCRdb to the early 2020s). Concerning the study at large: Samples covering the acute and convalescent phases of COVID-19 were provided by collaborators in the United States, Italy and Spain. The material from the prospective study consisted of cDNA or gDNA derived from T cells, B-cell-depleted T cells, or PBMCs. The dataset comprised deeply sampled blood TCRbeta repertoires from subjects exposed to, actively infected with, or recovered from COVID-19. The repertoires were released in a freely available public database intended as a resource for research on the immune response to SARS-CoV-2. Samples were obtained from the ongoing ImmuneRACE study (first 160 participants) and from approximately 1,200 subjects provided by 6 global collaborators. Sample metadata almost always included a de-identified subject ID, COVID-19 status, age in years and sex. Where available, HLA class I and class II types were obtained from metadata supplied by the sample provider rather than from assay-based typing.

Reading the germline V gene gives CDR1 KGHSH and CDR2 LQKENI. The junction shows trimming of 2 bases on V and 0 bases on J, and the gene matches do not reach 25 bases of it. The CDR3 has 23 amino acids, counting the end cysteine and phenylalanine. The DNA shown is the 69-base CDR3, in frame from base 1. TCRbeta CDR3 regions were amplified from genomic DNA by means of the immunoSEQ Assay, a bias-controlled multiplex PCR. As for the authors' bioinformatics: The number of nucleated cells in each sample was estimated from the amplification of reference gene primers within the assay. To quantify the absolute abundance of each unique TCRbeta CDR3 rearrangement, sequence reads were collapsed and filtered. For each sample, productive Simpson clonality was calculated by taking the square root of Simpson's diversity index across productive rearrangements. The clones in this table, taken by TCRdb from immuneACCESS, are in-frame only. Not every clone is retained; where verified, under half of the shortfall comes from an unresolved V gene, and the cause of the rest is unknown. That table gives V, J and clone size, and the DNA gave D and trimming. The sample includes roughly 170,000 clones, with over 65% observed a single time. Jointly, the top ten make up under 4.5% of the sample.

The paper as a whole reports these results and caveats: The amount of clinical and demographic metadata varied by source and participant and was provided uncurated.

Participants in the prospective study were aged about 18 to 90 years, lived in some 24 United States geographic areas, and enrolled through a virtual design. Cohort assignment in the prospective study relied on participant-reported clinical history from a screening survey and a study questionnaire. Recovered participants in ImmuneRACE Cohort 3 were defined by two consecutive negative NP/OP PCR tests, clearance by a healthcare professional, or resolution of symptoms. In the prospective study, mobile phlebotomists collected whole blood, serum and a nasopharyngeal or oropharyngeal swab from each participant. Prospective study participants could optionally give additional blood draws and questionnaires over an approximately 2-month period. Blood samples from the prospective study were shipped frozen or at room temperature prior to DNA extraction. This clone was counted a few times. Which antigen it targets is not known. The input lacks base qualities; no much larger clone sits a single base away.

The sequence is built from TRBV18 and TRBJ1-3, and 7 bases in between align with TRBD1. This clonotype was obtained from a woman aged 50 to 60 who had recovered from COVID-19. What was sequenced was PBMCs or T cells enriched from blood (not recorded which). The DNA reads TGTGCCAGCTCACCAAGACCCCTGTGGCGGGGACAGACGAAATCGAGCTCTGGAAACACCATATATTTT. Its product reads: CASSPRPLWRGQTKSSSGNTIYF.